This T cell receptor (beta chain) is from a study of beta chain features in type 1 diabetes. CD4+ naive, central memory, regulatory and stem cell-like memory cells were sorted via CD45RO/CCR7/CD25/CD127/CD95/CD27. Findings and limits, study-wide: Significant though moderate, a shortening of TCRB CDR3s appeared in all four CD4+ subsets of Type 1 diabetes patients. For type 1 diabetes patients, VDJ junctions showed fewer insertions and more deletions.

Sequenced material consisted of expressed TCRB transcripts (all of the isolated RNA was reverse transcribed). Libraries were prepared by immunoSEQ multiplex PCR; TCRdb keeps only in-frame clonotypes and omits some of them. The sample has about 400,000 clones; 10% to 15% are singletons. Concerning this clone itself: Its antigen is as yet unknown.

Input material: naive CD4+ T cells from blood. The sequence came from a woman aged 18-35 years with type 1 diabetes.

The CDR3 loop is CASSSTPGQGAYEQYF. In nucleotides, the CDR3 is TGTGCCAGCAGCTCAACCCCGGGACAGGGGGCTTACGAGCAGTACTTC. The chain is built from TRBV7-9 and TRBJ2-7, with TRBD1 matching over 12 bases. The junction had 8 bases not matched to a gene; V was cut back by 4 bases and J by 4 bases. CDR1 and CDR2 from the germline V gene are SEHNR and FQNEAQ (reference sequence). The CDR3 is 16 residues long.